Reported below is one TCR beta chain. Its specificity is not known. The protocol was immunoSEQ multiplex PCR, while the TCRdb copy is restricted to in-frame clones and leaves out a portion. This sample carries about 78,000 clones, roughly 86% of them seen once, and the ten largest clones take around 2.8%. Germline values: CDR1 MNHEY, CDR2 SVGAGI. This CDR3 region has 15 residues. V lost 4 bases and J lost 3; bases outside the gene matches: 7. The source of the sample is a study of T cells in localized non-small cell lung cancer. Study observations and caveats: Clonality peaked in uninvolved adjacent lung rather than tumor. Only one tumor region was sequenced, so heterogeneity remains possible.

The source of this sequence is a man between 40 and 75 years old with stage I lung adenocarcinoma. The sequences come from peripheral blood, collected before any cancer treatment. The V and J genes are TRBV6-5 and TRBJ2-7, with 9 bases identical to TRBD1. CDR3 region: CASSFRTGVIYEQYF. The CDR3 DNA is TGTGCCAGCAGTTTCCGGACAGGGGTTATCTACGAGCAGTACTTC.